This TCR beta chain is from a study of blood T cells in healthy people across ages. Study-wide results and caveats: Across the age range, TCR beta diversity per million T cells fell in a roughly linear way.

Note on this clonotype: Its antigen is unidentified.

A J-beta primer mix and a sample-barcoded 5' primer were used in a second PCR of roughly 6 to 11 cycles. CDR3-containing paired-end reads numbered at least 2.5 million in each sample. One entry per CDR3 protein, called by TCRdb with MiXCR from the 5' RACE reads. The sample consists of 780,000 or so distinct CDR3 sequences, more than 50% of them appearing once. CDR3 length: 16 residues. With 4 bases removed from V and 4 bases from J, the gap between germline ends came to 19 bases. The germline V gene encodes CDR1 SGHDN and CDR2 FVKESK. This chain joins TRBV14 and TRBJ1-1; no definite D call. The sequenced material came from blood. The origin of this receptor is a man aged 35-49 years in good health. CDR3 nucleotide sequence: TGTGCCAGCAGCCCACCCGATGCGGAGGTGTCCACTGAAGCTTTCTTT. It codes for CASSPPDAEVSTEAFF. Variable domain in full (rest from reference TRBV14 and TRBJ1-1): EAGVTQFPSHSVIEKGQTVTLRCDPISGHDNLYWYRRVMGKEIKFLLHFVKESKQDESGMPNNRFLAERTGGTYSTLKVQPAELEDSGVYFCASSPPDAEVSTEAFFGQGTRLTVV.